The 17 T cell receptor beta chains below all came from one sample that was sequenced in a study of identical twins. Each CDR3 protein gets one entry after TCRdb re-called the 5' RACE reads with MiXCR. The sample has about 340,000 distinct CDR3 sequences, roughly an eighth seen once; the top ten hold more than 6%. This same sample was also taken into another study, of yellow fever vaccine responses in identical twins.

Sequenced: CD8+ T cells sorted from blood. Receptors originate from a woman aged 18-29 years in good health.

This clonotype occurred a few times. V usage is TRBV20-1 and J usage is TRBJ2-7; 7 positions agree with TRBD1. This CDR3 has 12 amino acids. After removal of 6 bases from V and 2 bases from J, the junction contained 4 bases not matched to a gene. The germline CDR1 and CDR2 sequences are DFQATT and SNEGSKA (reference sequence). Here the CDR3 DNA reads TGCAGTGCCCAGGGACAGCCCTACGAGCAGTACGTC. It is translated as CSAQGQPYEQYV.

This clonotype has just a few counts. The chain links TRBV9 to TRBJ2-2, with D uncertain. Germline lookup yields CDR1 SGDLS and CDR2 YYNGEE. This CDR3 spans 12 amino acids. V lost 4 bases and J 8 bases, leaving 9 bases between the germline ends. CDR3: CASSPSNGELFF. CDR3 sequence (DNA): TGTGCCAGCAGCCCCAGTAATGGGGAGCTGTTTTTT.

The chain combines TRBV5-1 with TRBJ2-2, with 9 bases fitting TRBD2. This CDR3 is 17 amino acids long. V was pared by 0 bases and J by 1 base, with 4 bases of the junction left unmatched. The germline V gene has CDR1 SGHRS and CDR2 YFSETQ. As DNA, the CDR3 is TGCGCCAGCAGCTTGGATGTTAGCGGGGGGAACACCGGGGAGCTGTTTTTT. Encoded protein: CASSLDVSGGNTGELFF. Drawing the rest from reference TRBV5-1 and TRBJ2-2, the complete variable domain is KAGVTQTPRYLIKTRGQQVTLSCSPISGHRSVSWYQQTPGQGLQFLFEYFSETQRNKGNFPGRFSGRQFSNSRSEMNVSTLELGDSALYLCASSLDVSGGNTGELFFGEGSRLTVL.

The rearrangement joins TRBV20-1 to TRBJ2-5; 7 bases line up with TRBD1. The ends lost 3 bases at V and 1 base at J; junction bases unmatched: 11. CDR3 length: 16 amino acids. CDR1 is DFQATT and CDR2 is SNEGSKA in the germline V gene (reference sequence). The CDR3 sequence: CSASPIVTGVQETQYF. The CDR3 DNA reads TGCAGTGCTAGTCCGATCGTCACAGGGGTCCAAGAGACCCAGTACTTC.

This clonotype was observed at least ten times. CDR3 sequence reads: CASSSGPGDSNQPQHF. CDR3 bases: TGTGCCAGCAGTTCCGGCCCAGGGGATAGCAATCAGCCCCAGCATTTT. V is TRBV6-5 and J is TRBJ1-5; TRBD1 might be the D (6 bases). The CDR3 length is 16 residues. Trimming removed 4 bases at V and 0 bases at J, with 13 bases between. Germline assignment: CDR1 MNHEY and CDR2 SVGAGI.

This clonotype was counted a few times. The rearrangement links TRBV29-1 to TRBJ1-1; D is possibly TRBD1 (5 bases). The CDR3 runs 13 residues. The V gene's germline CDR1 is SQVTM and CDR2 ANQGSEA. With 6 bases removed from V and 3 bases from J, the gap between germline ends came to 14 bases. This CDR3 reads CSVAPQGDTEAFF. Here the CDR3 DNA reads TGCAGCGTCGCACCTCAGGGTGACACTGAAGCTTTCTTT.

This clonotype came up a few times. This sequence joins TRBV27 and TRBJ2-1; perhaps TRBD2 as D (6 bases). Germline CDR1 reads MNHEY; CDR2 reads SMNVEV (reference sequence). V lost 4 bases, J lost 0 bases, and 10 bases lay in between. This CDR3 comprises 15 residues. CDR3 sequence (DNA): TGTGCCAGCAGTTCAATAGCGGACTCCTACAATGAGCAGTTCTTC. It is translated as CASSSIADSYNEQFF.

J is TRBJ2-3 and V is TRBV6-6; 8 bases map to TRBD2. The CDR3 contains 13 residues. Germline CDR1 reads MNHNY; CDR2 reads SVGAGI (reference sequence). J lost 10 bases, V lost 4 bases, and 7 bases had no gene match. In DNA, the CDR3 is TGTGCCAGCAGTTTAAGAGCGGGAGAGCCGCAGTATTTT. Its protein is CASSLRAGEPQYF.

The table lists this clonotype with many counts. The V call is TRBV12-3 or TRBV12-4, the J call TRBJ1-1, with D uncertain. Trimming left V 8 bases short and J 2 bases short, with 18 bases between. The CDR3 runs to 15 residues. CDR3 sequence (DNA): TGTGCCAGCGGGGATCCGGGGTCCGAAAACACTGAAGCTTTCTTT. Its protein is CASGDPGSENTEAFF.

This clonotype showed up just a few times. The CDR3 region has the DNA TGTGCCAGCAGCCCTTGGGGAGGCCAAGAGACCCAGTACTTC. This translates into CASSPWGGQETQYF. The V and J genes are TRBV12-3 or TRBV12-4 and TRBJ2-5; D might be TRBD2 (6 bases). The CDR3 sequence is 14 residues long. The V and J ends lost 6 bases and 1 base respectively, with 12 bases between them.

The chain employs TRBV3-1 and TRBJ2-3; TRBD2 is a possible D gene (7 bases). Germline CDR1 LGHDT, CDR2 YNNKEL (reference sequence). V was trimmed by 2 bases and J by 6 bases, leaving 21 bases between them. CDR3 length: 17 residues. The CDR3 sequence is CASSQMGSGEGPDTQYF. DNA of the CDR3: TGTGCCAGCAGCCAAATGGGTTCAGGGGAGGGACCTGATACGCAGTATTTT.

Only a few counts were recorded for this clonotype. V gene TRBV12-3 or TRBV12-4 combines with J gene TRBJ1-1; 12 bases agree with TRBD1. The ends lost 4 bases at V and 3 bases at J; junction bases unmatched: 9. The CDR3 length is 17 residues. The CDR3 DNA follows: TGTGCCAGCAGTTCCCCCTGGGACAGGGGGCTGTACACTGAAGCTTTCTTT. Amino acids: CASSSPWDRGLYTEAFF.

This clonotype showed up many times. The chain couples TRBV11-2 to TRBJ2-5; D unclear. The CDR3 is 12 amino acids. Between the trimmed V and J ends, which lost 0 bases and 5 bases, there was a span of 4 bases. Per germline, CDR1 SGHAT and CDR2 FQNNGV. CDR3 loop: CASSLDVETQYF. The CDR3 DNA follows: TGTGCCAGCAGCTTAGATGTGGAGACCCAGTACTTC.

This clonotype was observed many times. This sequence joins TRBV29-1 and TRBJ2-7, with 11 bases aligning to TRBD1. J gave up 3 bases and V 0 bases, and 1 base lay outside the gene matches. CDR1 SQVTM and CDR2 ANQGSEA come from the germline V gene. The CDR3 sequence is 14 residues long. CDR3 sequence (DNA): TGCAGCGTTGAAGAAGGGACAGGGGGCTACGAGCAGTACTTC. This codes for CSVEEGTGGYEQYF.

The chain carries TRBV4-2 and TRBJ2-3, with D maybe TRBD2 (6 bases). V was cut by 0 bases and J by 3 bases, with 10 bases left in between. Germline CDR1 is LGHNA and CDR2 is YNFKEQ. There are 15 residues in the CDR3. CDR3 sequence reads: CASSQEALATDTQYF. CDR3 coding DNA: TGTGCCAGCAGCCAAGAGGCCCTAGCGACAGATACGCAGTATTTT.

This clonotype was recorded at least ten times. The chain carries TRBV4-2 and TRBJ2-1, with 10 bases that match TRBD2. V shed 0 bases and J 8 bases; nucleotides not matched to a gene: 7. Germline CDR1 reads LGHNA; CDR2 reads YNFKEQ. This CDR3 spans 16 amino acids. The CDR3 DNA follows: TGTGCCAGCAGCCAAGATTGGCCTAGCGGGAGCGATGAGCAGTTCTTC. Protein product: CASSQDWPSGSDEQFF.

This clonotype was recorded a few times. CDR3 loop: CSAIPIGGLAGLYEQYV. CDR3 in DNA: TGCAGTGCGATCCCGATCGGGGGACTAGCGGGTTTATACGAGCAGTACGTC. The chain couples TRBV20-1 to TRBJ2-7; TRBD2 agrees at 12 bases. With V trimmed by 6 bases and J by 4 bases, 16 bases remained unmatched. The CDR3 contains 17 residues. Germline V lookup: CDR1 DFQATT, CDR2 SNEGSKA (reference sequence).